Below, 30 T cell receptor beta chains from the same sample are listed, as sequenced in a study of blood T cell repertoires in COVID-19 (TCRdb year 2020). Libraries were built with the immunoSEQ multiplex PCR assay. TCRdb provides this immuneACCESS table in a form limited to in-frame rearrangements. Some clones are lacking; in checked studies, under half of them reflect an unresolved V gene, and why the rest are absent is not known. The sample includes tens of thousands of clones, with 80% to 85% observed a single time. The leading ten clones occupy approximately 15% of the sample. The sample taken for sequencing was peripheral blood. Every receptor here comes from a woman older than 75 with active or convalescent COVID-19.

The chain employs TRBV7-9 and TRBJ1-1; no definite D call. The V gene lost 5 bases and the J gene lost 5 bases, with 9 bases spanning the gap. Germline values: CDR1 SEHNR, CDR2 FQNEAQ (reference sequence). The CDR3 loop spans 12 amino acids. DNA of the CDR3: TGTGCCAGCAGCAGAAGAGGGACTGAAGCTTTCTTT. Protein: CASSRRGTEAFF.

V usage is TRBV4-3 and J usage is TRBJ2-7, with D hard to call. CDR1 and CDR2 (germline): LGHNA, YSLEER. Trimming removed 0 bases from V and 5 bases from J, with 11 bases in between. The CDR3 runs to 14 residues. The CDR3 loop is CASSQESFSDEQYF. The CDR3 coding sequence is TGCGCCAGCAGCCAAGAATCATTCAGCGACGAGCAGTACTTC.

V gene TRBV6-5 combines with J gene TRBJ2-7, with TRBD1 identical over 10 bases. V gave up 7 bases and J gave up 3 bases; unmatched junction bases: 9. The CDR3 extends over 15 amino acids. Germline-derived CDR1 and CDR2 are MNHEY and SVGAGI. CDR3 coding DNA: TGTGCCAGCACCTATCGACAGGGGGCGAGCTACGAGCAGTACTTC. Protein product: CASTYRQGASYEQYF.

The count of this clone is one. The rearrangement joins TRBV30 to TRBJ1-2, with 8 bases identical to TRBD1. The CDR3 consists of 13 residues. Unmatched junction bases numbered 5, after V lost 1 base and J lost 7 bases. Germline V gene sequence: CDR1 GTSNPN, CDR2 SVGIG (reference sequence). In DNA, the CDR3 is TGTGCCTGGAGTGCCCGACAGGGGTCTGGCTACACCTTC. Translated, it gives CAWSARQGSGYTF.

V usage is TRBV2 and J usage is TRBJ2-3; 8 nucleotides match TRBD1. CDR1 is SNHLY and CDR2 is FYNNEI in the germline V gene. V lost 5 bases to trimming and J lost 1 base; unmatched junction nucleotides: 2. The CDR3 contains 14 residues. In DNA, the CDR3 is TGTGCCAGCAGTTCGGGACAGGGCACAGATACGCAGTATTTT. It is translated as CASSSGQGTDTQYF.

The rearrangement links TRBV7-2 to TRBJ1-1, with D maybe TRBD1 (6 bases). The CDR3 extends over 12 amino acids. The V gene's germline CDR1 is SGHTA and CDR2 FQGNSA. Trimming stripped 5 bases from V and 7 bases from J, with 11 bases between. CDR3 bases: TGTGCCAGCAGCCTTACAGGGATTGAAGCTTTCTTT. It is translated as CASSLTGIEAFF.

This clone has just a few counts. CDR3 protein: CTWGVGTGNSVMNTEAFF. Written as DNA, the CDR3 is TGTACCTGGGGGGTCGGGACAGGGAATTCGGTCATGAACACTGAAGCTTTCTTT. The chain uses TRBV6-7 and TRBJ1-1; 9 bases align to TRBD1. TRBV6-7 has ORF status, its function being uncertain. The CDR3 is made up of 18 amino acids.

The rearrangement joins TRBV4-3 to TRBJ2-5; tentative D call: TRBD2 (6 bases). V lost 1 base and J lost 5, with 8 bases in between. This CDR3 contains 13 residues. Germline V gene lookup returns CDR1 LGHNA and CDR2 YSLEER. As DNA, the CDR3 is TGCGCCAGCAGCCAAGTGGCGGGGGAGACCCAGTACTTC. This encodes CASSQVAGETQYF.

CDR3: CASSPTSRETQYF. In DNA, the CDR3 is TGCGCCAGCAGCCCAACCTCACGGGAGACCCAGTACTTC. The chain carries TRBV4-1 and TRBJ2-5; unclear D gene. Germline V gene lookup returns CDR1 MGHRA and CDR2 YSYEKL. Trimming cost V 4 bases and J 5 bases, with 11 bases left between them. This CDR3 has 13 amino acids.

DNA of the CDR3: TGTGCCAGCAGTGGCCAGGGACTGAGCAATCAGCCCCAGCATTTT. This sequence encodes CASSGQGLSNQPQHF. The chain combines TRBV6-6 with TRBJ1-5; a possible D gene is TRBD1 (5 bases). Trimming pared 5 bases from V and 1 base from J, leaving 12 bases between. This CDR3 contains 15 residues. Germline assignment: CDR1 MNHNY and CDR2 SVGAGI (reference sequence).

This chain uses TRBV18 with TRBJ1-3; D ambiguous. Trimming removed 6 bases from V and 2 bases from J, with 17 bases in between. The CDR3 is 16 residues long. Germline-derived CDR1 and CDR2 are KGHSH and LQKENI. The chain's CDR3 is CASSPGAVRTGNTIYF. In nucleotides, the CDR3 is TGTGCCAGCTCCCCCGGCGCGGTTCGAACTGGAAACACCATATATTTT.

The gene calls are TRBV5-8 and TRBJ2-5; 8 bases align to TRBD2. This CDR3 has 14 amino acids. With 1 base clipped from V and 9 bases from J, the junction kept 8 bases outside the gene matches. Germline V CDR1 and CDR2: SGHTS, YDEGEE. CDR3 sequence: CASSLLAGYMAQYF. For the CDR3, the DNA is TGTGCCAGCAGCTTGTTAGCGGGGTACATGGCCCAGTACTTC.

The V call is TRBV9, the J call TRBJ2-3; TRBD2 might be the D (5 bases). Between the trimmed V and J ends, which lost 1 base and 5 bases, there was a span of 11 bases. In germline, CDR1 is SGDLS, CDR2 YYNGEE. CDR3 length: 14 residues. The CDR3 coding sequence is TGTGCCAGCAGCGTACAAGTCAGCGGAGATACGCAGTATTTT. As protein: CASSVQVSGDTQYF.

The rearrangement links TRBV30 to TRBJ1-2; the match to TRBD1 covers 8 bases. This CDR3 contains 14 residues. Trimming cost V 3 bases and J 4 bases; bases outside gene matches: 7. CDR1 is GTSNPN, CDR2 SVGIG, per germline (reference sequence). The CDR3 coding sequence is TGTGCCTGGAGGGCAGGACAGGGCTTCTATGGCTACACCTTC. Amino acids: CAWRAGQGFYGYTF.

The rearrangement links TRBV29-1 to TRBJ1-1; D unclear. The CDR3 sequence is 12 residues long. V gave up 6 bases and J gave up 2 bases, with 10 bases separating them. Per germline, CDR1 SQVTM and CDR2 ANQGSEA. The CDR3 bases are TGCAGCGTGCGGGTCCAAAACACTGAAGCTTTCTTT. It yields the protein CSVRVQNTEAFF. The full variable domain, in which reference TRBV29-1 and TRBJ1-1 provide the parts outside the CDR3, is SAVISQKPSRDICQRGTSLTIQCQVDSQVTMMFWYRQQPGQSLTLIATANQGSEATYESGFVIDKFPISRPNLTFSTLTVSNMSPEDSSIYLCSVRVQNTEAFFGQGTRLTVV.

The chain carries TRBV7-2 and TRBJ2-5, with unresolved D. Germline V lookup: CDR1 SGHTA, CDR2 FQGNSA. CDR3 length: 13 residues. Between the trimmed V and J ends, which lost 5 bases and 7 bases, there was a span of 14 bases. The CDR3 loop reads CASSPYPRGTQYF. The CDR3 coding sequence is TGTGCCAGCAGCCCCTACCCTCGCGGGACCCAGTACTTC.

The gene calls are TRBV5-1 and TRBJ2-1, with 8 bases identical to TRBD1. Germline V lookup: CDR1 SGHRS, CDR2 YFSETQ. CDR3 length: 14 amino acids. V dropped 0 bases and J dropped 9; count of bases not matched to a gene: 5. The CDR3: CASSLDGQGGEQFF. The CDR3 nucleotides read TGCGCCAGCAGCTTGGACGGACAGGGAGGTGAGCAGTTCTTC.

The V and J genes are TRBV11-2 and TRBJ2-5; D may be TRBD2 (5 bases). The germline gives CDR1 SGHAT, CDR2 FQNNGV. CDR3 length: 12 residues. V was pared by 5 bases and J by 2 bases, with 6 bases between. As DNA, the CDR3 is TGTGCCAGCAGCCGGGATCAAGAGACCCAGTACTTC. Translation: CASSRDQETQYF.

The genes are TRBV4-2 and TRBJ1-3; no definite D call. V lost 2 bases, J lost 3 bases, and 11 bases lay in between. Germline CDR1 LGHNA, CDR2 YNFKEQ. This CDR3 contains 15 residues. The DNA of the CDR3 is TGTGCCAGCAGCCAAATTGATGCGGGTGGAAACACCATATATTTT. Its protein product is CASSQIDAGGNTIYF.

The V call is TRBV10-3, the J call TRBJ1-3; D is possibly TRBD1 (5 bases). This CDR3 has 17 amino acids. V was pared by 5 bases and J by 1 base, with 18 bases between. Per the germline V gene, CDR1 is ENHRY and CDR2 is SYGVKD. CDR3 amino acids: CAISIDRQGTSGNTIYF. As DNA, the CDR3 is TGTGCCATCAGTATTGATCGGCAGGGAACTTCTGGAAACACCATATATTTT.

This rearrangement joins TRBV2 to TRBJ2-3; 8 bases are a match to TRBD2. Germline-derived CDR1 and CDR2 are SNHLY and FYNNEI. This CDR3 has 14 amino acids. V was clipped by 5 bases and J by 4 bases; unmatched bases: 5. The CDR3 is CASSQREISDTQYF. The CDR3 DNA reads as TGTGCCAGCAGTCAGCGGGAGATCTCAGATACGCAGTATTTT.

The chain employs TRBV5-1 and TRBJ2-7; a weak D match, TRBD2 (6 bases). The CDR3 totals 15 residues. Per the germline V gene, CDR1 is SGHRS and CDR2 is YFSETQ. With 4 bases removed from V and 3 bases from J, the gap between germline ends came to 17 bases. CDR3 in amino acids: CASSPDGGTIYEQYF. Here the CDR3 DNA reads TGCGCCAGCAGCCCAGACGGGGGTACGATCTACGAGCAGTACTTC.

The V gene is TRBV28, the J gene TRBJ1-5; 8 bases agree with TRBD1. Germline-derived CDR1 and CDR2 are MDHEN and SYDVKM. With V trimmed by 6 bases and J by 6 bases, 7 bases remained unmatched. CDR3 length equals 14 residues. Here the CDR3 reads CASSDGQGTQPQHF. Here the CDR3 DNA reads TGTGCCAGCAGCGACGGACAGGGAACTCAGCCCCAGCATTTT.

The rearrangement uses TRBV7-2 and TRBJ1-6, with D maybe TRBD1 (6 bases). V was clipped by 4 bases and J by 0 bases, with 16 bases between them. Germline CDR1 reads SGHTA; CDR2 reads FQGNSA. The CDR3 sequence is 18 residues long. CDR3 sequence: CASSSTTGRSSYNSPLHF. The CDR3 DNA reads TGTGCCAGCAGCTCAACGACAGGCCGGAGCTCCTATAATTCACCCCTCCACTTT.

The CDR3 spells CASSLRLTGSGTEAFF. In DNA, the CDR3 is TGTGCCAGCAGCTTGCGGTTGACAGGGAGCGGGACTGAAGCTTTCTTT. This chain links TRBV7-9 with TRBJ1-1, with 7 bases aligning to TRBD1. The V gene end was trimmed by 3 bases and the J gene end by 5 bases; junction bases not matched to a gene: 12. Germline CDR1 and CDR2: SEHNR and FQNEAQ (reference sequence). This CDR3 region has 16 residues.

The chain links TRBV25-1 to TRBJ2-1; maybe TRBD1 (5 bases). This CDR3 comprises 13 residues. Per germline, CDR1 MGHDK and CDR2 SYGVNS. Deletions cut 6 bases from V and 4 bases from J, with 10 bases between. The CDR3: CASSKWTYNEQFF. For the CDR3, the DNA is TGTGCCAGCAGCAAGTGGACATACAATGAGCAGTTCTTC.

The CDR3 nucleotides read TGCAGTGCTAGTGGCAGTTCCAATCAGCCCCAGCATTTT. Its translation: CSASGSSNQPQHF. The chain links TRBV20-1 to TRBJ1-5, with D unresolved. CDR3 length equals 13 residues. Germline V gives CDR1 DFQATT, CDR2 SNEGSKA (reference sequence). Deletions cut 3 bases from V and 3 bases from J, with 9 bases between.

The table lists this clone with a few counts. J is TRBJ1-2 and V is TRBV29-1; TRBD1 matches at 10 bases. V shed 4 bases, J shed 5 bases, and the junction held 10 bases outside the gene matches. The V gene's germline CDR1 is SQVTM and CDR2 ANQGSEA. The CDR3 consists of 15 residues. Here the CDR3 DNA reads TGCAGCGTTGGCCTGTACCGGGACAGGGGTTATGGCTACACCTTC. It is translated as CSVGLYRDRGYGYTF.

This chain joins TRBV10-3 and TRBJ2-3; D gene unclear. The germline V and J ends were trimmed by 9 bases and 3 bases, with 13 bases remaining between them. The V gene's germline CDR1 is ENHRY and CDR2 SYGVKD. The CDR3 contains 13 residues. CDR3 residues: CAMSGGLTDTQYF. CDR3 nucleotide sequence: TGTGCCATGTCGGGTGGCTTAACAGATACGCAGTATTTT.

The chain carries TRBV7-3 and TRBJ1-2, with TRBD1 as a possible D gene (6 bases). V dropped 4 bases and J dropped 4 bases, with 16 bases sitting between them. The length of the CDR3 is 15 residues. CDR1 is SGHTA, CDR2 FQGTGA, per germline. CDR3 sequence: CASSSVAGASYGYTF. The CDR3 DNA reads TGTGCCAGCAGCTCGGTGGCAGGGGCGTCCTATGGCTACACCTTC. The whole variable domain, filled in from reference TRBV7-3 and TRBJ1-2, reads GAGVSQTPSNKVTEKGKYVELRCDPISGHTALYWYRQSLGQGPEFLIYFQGTGAADDSGLPNDRFFAVRPEGSVSTLKIQRTERGDSAVYLCASSSVAGASYGYTFGSGTRLTVV.